This is a list of T cell receptor beta chains from one sample in a study of shared clonotypes between healthy human individuals. Measured with immunoSEQ multiplex PCR; TCRdb has only the in-frame clones, and not every one. Found here are some 2.3 million clones, about 92% of them singletons; the top ten hold 0.39%. Sequences were obtained from naive CD4+ T cells from PBMCs. The source is a man younger than 35 in good health. Some clones in this sample may be carry-over from other donors' samples. Each CDR3 is given with its conserved first and last residue. Each record gives: CDR3 protein, J gene, V gene.

CDR3: CASSLVMGLTNEKLFF
J: TRBJ1-4
V: TRBV7-2

CDR3: CASRSDGEAFF
J: TRBJ1-1
V: TRBV2

CDR3: CASSFQSDTQYF
J: TRBJ2-3
V: TRBV5-4

CDR3: CARSSRTARSYGYTF
J: TRBJ1-2
V: TRBV5-3

CDR3: CASSFGFGLADAYEQYF
J: TRBJ2-7
V: TRBV7-2

CDR3: CASSGSTVQETQYF
J: TRBJ2-5
V: TRBV7-8

CDR3: CASSPGVSANTGELFF
J: TRBJ2-2
V: TRBV7-3

CDR3: CASSWGQGLYEQYF
J: TRBJ2-7
V: TRBV7-2

CDR3: CASSLVVGNTIYF
J: TRBJ1-3
V: TRBV7-9

CDR3: CASSLRTSSYEQYF
J: TRBJ2-7
V: TRBV7-3

CDR3: CASSYGTSGRVVNEQFF
J: TRBJ2-1
V: TRBV7-9

CDR3: CASSAAGAGEYF
J: TRBJ2-7
V: TRBV2

CDR3: CASSATGTFLTNQPQHF
J: TRBJ1-5
V: TRBV28

CDR3: CASRPEGEAFF
J: TRBJ1-1
V: TRBV2

CDR3: CASSKTGVMVTEAFF
J: TRBJ1-1
V: TRBV6-5

CDR3: CASSSAGEETQYF
J: TRBJ2-5
V: TRBV5-1